These 30 T cell receptor beta chains came from one sample sequenced in a study of identical twins. Each CDR3 protein gets one entry after TCRdb re-called the 5' RACE reads with MiXCR. Of approximately 670,000 distinct CDR3 sequences listed, 5.5% to 6.5% are singletons. Sequenced input: naive T cells sorted from blood. The receptors stem from a man between 18 and 29 years old in good health.

This clonotype has a count of ten or more. This chain connects TRBV6-1 to TRBJ2-2; TRBD1 matches 7 bases. The CDR3 has 17 amino acids. The V gene's germline CDR1 is MNHNS and CDR2 SASEGT. V lost 5 bases, J lost 5 bases, and 14 bases stayed unmatched. The CDR3 sequence: CASSTHSKTGQTGELFF. CDR3 DNA: TGTGCCAGCAGTACCCATTCGAAGACAGGGCAGACCGGGGAGCTGTTTTTT.

This clonotype was observed many times. V usage is TRBV20-1 and J usage is TRBJ2-2; D not resolved. The germline gives CDR1 DFQATT, CDR2 SNEGSKA (reference sequence). The CDR3 has 12 amino acids. V lost 6 bases and J lost 6, with 11 bases in between. In DNA form, the CDR3 reads TGCAGTGCACTCATTGGTCCCGGGGAGCTGTTTTTT. It is translated as CSALIGPGELFF.

This clonotype was recorded many times. V gene TRBV20-1 combines with J gene TRBJ1-5, with a possible D match to TRBD1 (5 bases). CDR3 length: 11 amino acids. Germline V gives CDR1 DFQATT, CDR2 SNEGSKA (reference sequence). The V end was cut by 6 bases, the J end by 5 bases, with 8 bases between. CDR3 amino acids: CSAQGDQPQHF. The CDR3 nucleotides read TGCAGTGCCCAGGGAGATCAGCCCCAGCATTTT.

The chain joins TRBV10-3 to TRBJ2-5; TRBD1 matches at 7 bases. The ends lost 7 bases at V and 5 bases at J; junction bases unmatched: 7. The CDR3 is 13 amino acids. Germline assignment: CDR1 ENHRY and CDR2 SYGVKD. The CDR3 loop is CAITTGESETQYF. DNA of the CDR3: TGTGCCATCACTACAGGGGAATCGGAGACCCAGTACTTC.

There are many counts of this clonotype. CDR3: CASSLGLLGAITAGGFGEQFF. The CDR3 DNA sequence: TGTGCCAGCAGCTTAGGGCTTTTAGGGGCCATAACGGCGGGAGGATTCGGCGAGCAGTTCTTC. The V call is TRBV7-2, the J call TRBJ2-1, with 8 bases identical to TRBD2. The length of the CDR3 is 21 residues. V gave up 1 base and J gave up 10 bases; unmatched junction bases: 27. Germline V gene lookup returns CDR1 SGHTA and CDR2 FQGNSA. Supplemented by reference TRBV7-2 and TRBJ2-1, the full variable domain reads GAGVSQSPSNKVTEKGKDVELRCDPISGHTALYWYRQSLGQGLEFLIYFQGNSAPDKSGLPSDRFSAERTGGSVSTLTIQRTQQEDSAVYLCASSLGLLGAITAGGFGEQFFGPGTRLTVL.

The chain carries TRBV7-2 and TRBJ2-1; tentatively, D is TRBD1 (5 bases). Trimming pared 2 bases from V and 1 base from J, leaving 9 bases between. The germline V gene encodes CDR1 SGHTA and CDR2 FQGNSA. CDR3 length: 15 amino acids. CDR3 loop: CASSLIGDSYNEQFF. The CDR3 DNA reads as TGTGCCAGCAGCTTAATAGGGGATTCCTACAATGAGCAGTTCTTC.

This clonotype was seen repeatedly, ten times or more. The chain is built from TRBV24-1 and TRBJ1-5; the match to TRBD1 covers 11 bases. The CDR3 spans 14 residues. The V and J ends lost 9 bases and 5 bases, in that order; junction bases with no gene match: 5. Germline CDR1 KGHDR, CDR2 SFDVKD. CDR3 sequence reads: CATSGTGGYQPQHF. CDR3 in DNA: TGTGCCACCTCCGGGACAGGGGGTTATCAGCCCCAGCATTTT.

This clonotype was seen at least ten times. The chain recombines TRBV6-4 with TRBJ2-1; possibly TRBD1 for D (5 bases). This CDR3 has 15 residues. Trimming took 1 base from V and 6 from J, leaving 13 bases between them. Germline loops: CDR1 MRHNA, CDR2 SNTAGT. CDR3 residues: CASSDLPGQINEQFF. For the CDR3, the DNA is TGTGCCAGCAGTGACTTACCAGGGCAGATCAATGAGCAGTTCTTC.

At least ten counts were recorded for this clonotype. V is TRBV29-1 and J is TRBJ2-7; maybe TRBD2 (6 bases). Trimming stripped 5 bases from V and 0 bases from J, with 17 bases between. CDR1 SQVTM and CDR2 ANQGSEA come from the germline V gene. The CDR3 runs to 15 residues. The CDR3 here is CSVLLRGRSSYEQYF. Here the CDR3 DNA reads TGCAGCGTTCTTTTGAGAGGGAGGAGCTCCTACGAGCAGTACTTC.

This chain links TRBV11-2 with TRBJ2-3, with D possibly matching TRBD2 (5 bases). Trimming left V 5 bases short and J 2 bases short, with 14 bases between. CDR1 and CDR2 from the germline V gene are SGHAT and FQNNGV. The CDR3 length is 15 residues. The CDR3 protein is CASSPEGSPTDTQYF. DNA of the CDR3: TGTGCCAGCAGCCCAGAGGGCAGCCCCACAGATACGCAGTATTTT.

The chain carries TRBV20-1 and TRBJ1-6; 7 nucleotides align to TRBD1. This CDR3 contains 15 residues. Germline lookup yields CDR1 DFQATT and CDR2 SNEGSKA (reference sequence). The V segment lost 3 bases and the J segment 7 bases; nucleotides outside the gene matches: 9. CDR3 nucleotide sequence: TGCAGTGCTAGGAATACAGGGGATTCGAATTCACCCCTCCACTTT. Protein: CSARNTGDSNSPLHF.

The rearrangement links TRBV7-2 to TRBJ2-3; D might be TRBD2 (5 bases). CDR1 is SGHTA and CDR2 is FQGNSA in the germline V gene. The CDR3 contains 15 residues. V was shortened by 5 bases and J by 1 base, with 13 bases between the two germline ends. The DNA of the CDR3 is TGTGCCAGCAGCCCAAGCGGCATTGGCACAGATACGCAGTATTTT. Translation: CASSPSGIGTDTQYF.

The chain employs TRBV5-1 and TRBJ2-1; 7 positions agree with TRBD2. The CDR3 has 15 amino acids. The ends lost 4 bases at V and 2 bases at J; junction bases unmatched: 6. The germline V gene encodes CDR1 SGHRS and CDR2 YFSETQ. This CDR3 is CASSLGREPYNEQFF. The DNA of the CDR3 is TGCGCCAGCAGCCTCGGGCGGGAGCCCTACAATGAGCAGTTCTTC.

This clonotype was recorded many times. The V gene is TRBV6-1, the J gene TRBJ2-7; D is unresolved. This CDR3 contains 13 residues. V was clipped by 2 bases and J by 3 bases, with 8 bases between them. Germline V gene lookup returns CDR1 MNHNS and CDR2 SASEGT. The CDR3 reads CASSESLYYEQYV. CDR3 nucleotide sequence: TGTGCCAGCAGTGAAAGTCTCTACTACGAGCAGTACGTC.

This clonotype has more than one count but fewer than ten. The chain recombines TRBV6-1 with TRBJ1-1, with D uncertain. The CDR3 is made up of 14 amino acids. In germline, CDR1 is MNHNS, CDR2 SASEGT. Trimming left V 0 bases short and J 11 bases short, with 16 bases between. Here the CDR3 reads CASSEATPVERAFF. The CDR3 DNA is TGTGCCAGCAGTGAAGCAACCCCAGTCGAGAGGGCTTTCTTT.

The rearrangement joins TRBV27 to TRBJ1-5; possibly TRBD1 for D (5 bases). The germline V gene encodes CDR1 MNHEY and CDR2 SMNVEV (reference sequence). V dropped 0 bases and J dropped 3 bases, with 9 bases sitting between them. This CDR3 region has 15 residues. The CDR3 protein is CASSLSGTVNQPQHF. CDR3 coding DNA: TGTGCCAGCAGTTTATCAGGGACGGTCAATCAGCCCCAGCATTTT.

This chain joins TRBV10-2 and TRBJ1-4, with TRBD1 as a possible D gene (5 bases). Deletions cut 8 bases from V and 8 bases from J, with 18 bases between. CDR1 and CDR2 (germline): WSHSY, SAAADI. The CDR3 extends over 14 amino acids. The chain's CDR3 is CASWAGRVREKLFF. The DNA of the CDR3 is TGCGCCAGCTGGGCGGGCAGGGTTCGGGAAAAACTGTTTTTT.

This clonotype showed up many times. This chain connects TRBV29-1 to TRBJ1-2; D remains unclear. Germline-derived CDR1 and CDR2 are SQVTM and ANQGSEA. V lost 0 bases, J lost 4 bases, and 6 bases lay in between. The CDR3 totals 12 residues. This chain's CDR3 is CSVEEGRYGYTF. The CDR3 bases are TGCAGCGTTGAAGAAGGGCGCTATGGCTACACCTTC.

The chain links TRBV9 to TRBJ2-3; the D is unclear. The CDR3 has 14 amino acids. Germline loops: CDR1 SGDLS, CDR2 YYNGEE. V was trimmed by 0 bases and J by 8 bases, leaving 13 bases between them. The CDR3 DNA sequence: TGTGCCAGCAGCGTAGATGAGCTAGTTGGTACGCAGTATTTT. It encodes CASSVDELVGTQYF.

This clonotype was observed a few times. This chain joins TRBV29-1 and TRBJ1-3; 7 bases line up with TRBD1. This CDR3 is built from 12 residues. Germline loops: CDR1 SQVTM, CDR2 ANQGSEA. V lost 6 bases and J lost 1; bases outside the gene matches: 0. CDR3: CSVTGSGNTIYF. For the CDR3, the DNA is TGCAGCGTGACAGGGTCTGGAAACACCATATATTTT.

There are a few counts of this clonotype. The chain has TRBV4-3 and TRBJ2-7; D uncertain. CDR1 LGHNA and CDR2 YSLEER come from the germline V gene. With 2 bases removed from V and 3 bases from J, the gap between germline ends came to 8 bases. The CDR3 extends over 13 amino acids. In nucleotides, the CDR3 is TGCGCCAGCAGCCAATGGCGGCTCTACGAGCAGTACTTC. This sequence encodes CASSQWRLYEQYF.

This clonotype was found many times. J is TRBJ2-1 and V is TRBV20-1, with 7 bases fitting TRBD2. With V trimmed by 6 bases and J by 5 bases, 13 bases remained unmatched. The CDR3 has 15 amino acids. CDR1 and CDR2 from the germline V gene are DFQATT and SNEGSKA (reference sequence). The CDR3 sequence: CSARIPGLTNNEQFF. CDR3 nucleotide sequence: TGCAGTGCCCGTATCCCGGGACTAACCAACAATGAGCAGTTCTTC.

In this sample, this clonotype turned up many times. The chain uses TRBV2 and TRBJ1-6; tentative D call: TRBD1 (5 bases). CDR3 size: 13 residues. Germline lookup yields CDR1 SNHLY and CDR2 FYNNEI. V was trimmed by 7 bases and J by 12 bases, leaving 16 bases between them. The CDR3 region has the DNA TGTGCCAGCACTGAGGACACCGCGCAACCCCTCCACTTT. It encodes CASTEDTAQPLHF.

This clonotype was detected many times. This chain uses TRBV24-1 with TRBJ2-2; 13 bases line up with TRBD2. V shed 3 bases and J 3 bases; nucleotides not matched to a gene: 12. Germline CDR1 is KGHDR and CDR2 is SFDVKD. The CDR3 length is 20 residues. CDR3 loop: CATSDPTGTSGNGDTGELFF. The CDR3 DNA follows: TGTGCCACCAGTGATCCAACCGGGACTAGCGGGAATGGCGACACCGGGGAGCTGTTTTTT.

CDR3 sequence reads: CASSLGTKDTGELFF. CDR3 bases: TGTGCCAGCAGCTTGGGAACTAAGGACACCGGGGAGCTGTTTTTT. This chain links TRBV5-6 with TRBJ2-2; no firm D call. V was shortened by 0 bases and J by 3 bases, with 9 bases between the two germline ends. The CDR3 contains 15 residues. Germline V CDR1 and CDR2: SGHDT, YYEEEE.

This clonotype was recorded at least ten times. The chain has TRBV24-1 and TRBJ2-1, with a tentative D call TRBD2 (6 bases). The germline CDR1 and CDR2 sequences are KGHDR and SFDVKD. CDR3 length equals 13 residues. The germline V and J ends were trimmed by 9 bases and 7 bases, with 15 bases remaining between them. The CDR3 here is CATGEAAKNEQFF. CDR3 sequence (DNA): TGTGCCACCGGGGAGGCAGCCAAAAATGAGCAGTTCTTC.

This clonotype has a count of ten or more. The CDR3 is CSVALAGVTSEQFF. In DNA, the CDR3 is TGCAGCGTTGCGTTAGCGGGAGTAACGAGTGAGCAGTTCTTC. V and J are TRBV29-1 and TRBJ2-1, with 9 bases lining up with TRBD2. This CDR3 has 14 amino acids. Unmatched junction bases numbered 10, after V lost 4 bases and J lost 9 bases. Germline V gene lookup returns CDR1 SQVTM and CDR2 ANQGSEA.

This chain joins TRBV3-1 and TRBJ1-1; weak D call: TRBD1 (6 bases). Germline CDR1 and CDR2: LGHDT and YNNKEL (reference sequence). CDR3 length: 15 amino acids. Between the trimmed V and J ends, which lost 6 bases and 2 bases, there was a span of 16 bases. The CDR3 DNA reads as TGTGCCAGCAGTTTAACGACAGGAGGAAACACTGAAGCTTTCTTT. It codes for CASSLTTGGNTEAFF.

This clonotype occurred many times. The V call is TRBV5-1, the J call TRBJ2-1; D gene unclear. This CDR3 is built from 14 residues. CDR1 and CDR2 from the germline V gene are SGHRS and YFSETQ. V lost 7 bases and J 9 bases, leaving 20 bases between the germline ends. The CDR3: CASYQLSRLGEQFF. CDR3 coding DNA: TGCGCCAGCTATCAGCTCAGCAGACTCGGTGAGCAGTTCTTC.

This clonotype was found many times. The chain joins TRBV5-1 to TRBJ2-7, with D perhaps matching TRBD1 (5 bases). With 2 bases removed from V and 0 bases from J, the gap between germline ends came to 12 bases. Germline CDR1 and CDR2: SGHRS and YFSETQ. The CDR3 loop spans 15 amino acids. The CDR3 nucleotides read TGCGCCAGCAGCTTATCTTTACAGGACTCCTACGAGCAGTACTTC. This encodes CASSLSLQDSYEQYF.